What follows are 27 T cell receptor beta chains derived from one specimen sequenced in a study of cytomegalovirus exposure and HLA in healthy donors. PCR employed 60 Vbeta and 13 Jbeta primers. Only in-frame clones appear in the TCRdb table, and some are missing; sequencing was by immunoSEQ multiplex PCR. The data show roughly 120,000 clones, with 73% seen just once and around 4.2% held by the top ten. Sample: PBMCs. The receptors originated from a woman aged 40 to 50 in good health and CMV-seronegative.

This chain uses TRBV5-5 with TRBJ1-1; D gene ambiguous. The germline V gene encodes CDR1 SGHKS and CDR2 YYEKEE (reference sequence). The CDR3 runs to 14 residues. Trimming removed 0 bases at V and 3 bases at J, with 9 bases between. In nucleotides, the CDR3 is TGTGCCAGCAGCTTGGGGGCGTTGGACACTGAAGCTTTCTTT. As protein: CASSLGALDTEAFF.

This sequence joins TRBV6-5 and TRBJ1-1; 7 bases are shared with TRBD1. This CDR3 comprises 14 residues. Trimming took 2 bases from V and 3 from J; bases not matched to a gene: 3. CDR1 MNHEY and CDR2 SVGAGI come from the germline V gene. The CDR3 region is CASSYTRGDTEAFF. CDR3 in DNA: TGTGCCAGCAGTTACACCAGGGGGGACACTGAAGCTTTCTTT.

The rearrangement joins TRBV7-2 to TRBJ2-7, with 9 bases identical to TRBD2. Trimming at V came to 4 bases and at J to 0 bases, leaving 4 bases not matched to a gene. From germline, CDR1 is SGHTA and CDR2 FQGNSA. The CDR3 extends over 15 amino acids. The CDR3 spells CASSWGGGGSYEQYF. CDR3 DNA sequence: TGTGCCAGCAGCTGGGGCGGGGGGGGCTCCTACGAGCAGTACTTC.

This sequence joins TRBV11-2 and TRBJ2-5; D is undetermined. The J call may be mistaken, given a closer DNA end match to TRBJ2-7. Looked up from germline, CDR1 is SGHAT and CDR2 is FQNNGV. The CDR3 extends over 12 amino acids. In DNA form, the CDR3 reads TGTGCCAGCAGCTTAGTCAACCACGAGCAGTACTTC. Translated, it gives CASSLVNHEQYF.

The chain links TRBV11-2 to TRBJ2-7, with D unclear. Germline V gene lookup returns CDR1 SGHAT and CDR2 FQNNGV. CDR3 size: 11 residues. V was clipped by 5 bases and J by 3 bases, with 5 bases between them. CDR3 DNA sequence: TGTGCCAGCAGCCCCAGCTACGAGCAGTACTTC. It encodes CASSPSYEQYF.

The genes are TRBV7-6 and TRBJ1-1; 7 bases match TRBD1. The CDR3 is 13 residues long. J was trimmed by 12 bases and V by 0 bases; bases with no gene match: 7. CDR1 and CDR2 from the germline V gene are SGHVS and FNYEAQ. The CDR3 coding sequence is TGTGCCAGCAGCTTAGCAGGGGGCGATAAACCTTTCTTT. Translation: CASSLAGGDKPFF. The full variable domain, with the rest looked up from reference TRBV7-6 and TRBJ1-1, is GAGVSQSPRYKVTKRGQDVALRCDPISGHVSLYWYRQALGQGPEFLTYFNYEAQQDKSGLPNDRFSAERPEGSISTLTIQRTEQRDSAMYRCASSLAGGDKPFFGQGTRLTVV.

The V and J genes are TRBV7-8 and TRBJ1-4; tentative D call: TRBD1 (6 bases). From germline, CDR1 is SGHVS and CDR2 FQNEAQ. The CDR3 runs 14 residues. Trimming removed 5 bases from V and 8 bases from J, with 15 bases in between. The CDR3 protein is CASSKGGIREKLFF. The CDR3 bases are TGTGCCAGCAGCAAGGGGGGGATTCGGGAAAAACTGTTTTTT.

The chain uses TRBV7-9 and TRBJ2-1, with 7 bases fitting TRBD2. Losses at the gene ends were 5 bases for V and 12 bases for J; bases not matched to a gene: 7. Per the germline V gene, CDR1 is SEHNR and CDR2 is FQNEAQ (reference sequence). CDR3 length: 12 residues. The CDR3 DNA reads TGTGCCAGCAGCCCCGCGGGAGATCGGCAGTTCTTC. Translated: CASSPAGDRQFF.

This clone was detected only a few times. The CDR3 protein is CASIGRESYSGNTIYF. CDR3 DNA sequence: TGTGCCAGCATCGGGAGGGAATCTTACTCTGGAAACACCATATATTTT. This chain uses TRBV28 with TRBJ1-3; no firm D call. The CDR3 consists of 16 residues. The germline V gene has CDR1 MDHEN and CDR2 SYDVKM. Trimming removed 7 bases at V and 0 bases at J, with 16 bases between.

This clone was seen a single time. An end of the junction does not agree with germline; a read error may underlie this. V gene TRBV7-9 combines with J gene TRBJ2-3; the match to TRBD2 covers 10 bases. The CDR3 totals 18 residues. CDR1 SEHNR and CDR2 FQNEAQ come from the germline V gene (reference sequence). In DNA, the CDR3 is TGTTCCAGCAGCCTCCTGTCGAGCGGGAGGGGTCGCACAGATACGCAGTATTTT. The encoded protein is CSSSLLSSGRGRTDTQYF.

The genes are TRBV7-2 and TRBJ1-2, with 7 nucleotides matching TRBD1. This CDR3 is 15 amino acids long. Germline trimming cut 4 bases from V and 0 bases from J; bases unmatched to any gene: 5. CDR1 is SGHTA, CDR2 FQGNSA, per germline. DNA for the CDR3: TGTGCCAGCAGCTCCCGACAGGGCCCTAACTATGGCTACACCTTC. Its protein is CASSSRQGPNYGYTF. Full variable domain (outside the CDR3, taken from reference TRBV7-2 and TRBJ1-2): GAGVSQSPSNKVTEKGKDVELRCDPISGHTALYWYRQSLGQGLEFLIYFQGNSAPDKSGLPSDRFSAERTGGSVSTLTIQRTQQEDSAVYLCASSSRQGPNYGYTFGSGTRLTVV.

The chain links TRBV27 to TRBJ1-2, with D hard to call. In germline, CDR1 is MNHEY, CDR2 SMNVEV (reference sequence). Trimming took 8 bases from V and 0 from J, leaving 22 bases between them. CDR3 length: 17 residues. In nucleotides, the CDR3 is TGTGCCAGCCCGGACTCCGGGAGAAGGGATCCTAACTATGGCTACACCTTC. It yields the protein CASPDSGRRDPNYGYTF.

This clone came up once. The rearrangement joins TRBV7-9 to TRBJ2-7; D may be TRBD1 (5 bases). The V and J ends lost 1 base and 6 bases respectively, with 7 bases between them. This CDR3 comprises 12 residues. Germline V gene lookup returns CDR1 SEHNR and CDR2 FQNEAQ (reference sequence). The chain's CDR3 is CASSLGQPEQYF. The DNA of the CDR3 is TGTGCCAGCAGCTTAGGACAGCCCGAGCAGTACTTC.

V usage is TRBV9 and J usage is TRBJ2-7; TRBD2 matches 8 bases. This CDR3 has 14 amino acids. After removal of 0 bases from V and 6 bases from J, the junction contained 5 bases not matched to a gene. Looked up from germline, CDR1 is SGDLS and CDR2 is YYNGEE. The CDR3 coding sequence is TGTGCCAGCAGCGTAGGCCCAGCGGGAGCCGAGCAGTACTTC. Translating gives CASSVGPAGAEQYF. The entire variable domain, with the rest obtained from reference TRBV9 and TRBJ2-7, is as follows: DSGVTQTPKHLITATGQRVTLRCSPRSGDLSVYWYQQSLDQGLQFLIQYYNGEERAKGNILERFSAQQFPDLHSELNLSSLELGDSALYFCASSVGPAGAEQYFGPGTRLTVT.

The rearrangement links TRBV7-3 to TRBJ2-1, with D maybe TRBD1 (5 bases). V gave up 2 bases and J gave up 3 bases, with 11 bases separating them. The germline V gene has CDR1 SGHTA and CDR2 FQGTGA. The CDR3 totals 15 residues. The CDR3: CASSLARAGYNEQFF. CDR3 bases: TGTGCCAGCAGCTTAGCCAGGGCCGGCTACAATGAGCAGTTCTTC.

This clone was detected a few times. V is TRBV23-1 and J is TRBJ2-7; the match to TRBD1 covers 7 bases. TRBV23-1 is an ORF, with its function uncertain. V lost 9 bases, J lost 6 bases, and 17 bases stayed unmatched. The CDR3 spans 15 residues. The CDR3 region has the DNA TGCGCCAGGGAAAGGGGGCGTTTTACTGGGTCCGAGCAGTACTTC. It specifies CARERGRFTGSEQYF.

The genes are TRBV4-2 and TRBJ1-2; no firm D call. The CDR3 covers 13 residues. V lost 0 bases and J 1 base, leaving 3 bases between the germline ends. Germline assignment: CDR1 LGHNA and CDR2 YNFKEQ. CDR3 region: CASSQEHNYGYTF. CDR3 nucleotide sequence: TGTGCCAGCAGCCAAGAACATAACTATGGCTACACCTTC.

Details on this clone: Different DNA sequences within this sample yield the same CDR3. J is TRBJ2-1 and V is TRBV4-2; 15 bases agree with TRBD2. Trimming removed 0 bases from V and 4 bases from J; junction bases left unmatched: 19. Per germline, CDR1 LGHNA and CDR2 YNFKEQ. The CDR3 contains 23 residues. In DNA form, the CDR3 reads TGTGCCAGCAGCCAAGATTACGGGGCCCAGGGACTAGCGGGAGGCCGGGGGTACAATGAGCAGTTCTTC. Amino acids: CASSQDYGAQGLAGGRGYNEQFF.

The chain has TRBV27 and TRBJ2-7; tentatively, D is TRBD2 (6 bases). Germline V gives CDR1 MNHEY, CDR2 SMNVEV (reference sequence). The V end was cut by 8 bases, the J end by 0 bases, with 8 bases between. The CDR3 runs 12 residues. CDR3 sequence reads: CASHGSSYEQYF. Written as DNA, the CDR3 is TGTGCCAGCCACGGGAGCTCCTACGAGCAGTACTTC.

This clone has only one observation. The chain recombines TRBV5-1 with TRBJ2-7; no reliable D call. V dropped 4 bases and J dropped 4 bases, with 12 bases sitting between them. The CDR3 is 13 amino acids. Germline assignment: CDR1 SGHRS and CDR2 YFSETQ. The CDR3 DNA sequence: TGCGCCAGCAGCCCCCTGACGGGTTACGAGCAGTACTTC. Protein sequence: CASSPLTGYEQYF.

The rearrangement joins TRBV5-4 to TRBJ2-2; 8 bases align to TRBD2. The CDR3 covers 16 residues. CDR1 SGHNT and CDR2 YYREEE come from the germline V gene (reference sequence). Trimming removed 2 bases from V and 7 bases from J; junction bases left unmatched: 10. The CDR3 DNA reads TGTGCCAGCAGCTTCCGACCGGGACTAGAGGGCGGGGAGCTGTTTTTT. Amino acids: CASSFRPGLEGGELFF.

This sequence joins TRBV4-1 and TRBJ2-7; D might be TRBD1 (5 bases). Trimming took off 4 bases at V and 4 bases at J, with 17 bases between the two ends. The CDR3 is made up of 15 amino acids. CDR1 is MGHRA, CDR2 YSYEKL, per germline. The CDR3 coding sequence is TGCGCCAGCAGCCCCTTAGGGGCAGGGTTTTACGAGCAGTACTTC. As protein: CASSPLGAGFYEQYF.

V and J are TRBV21-1 and TRBJ1-1. TRBV21-1 is flagged as a pseudogene. The CDR3 has 18 amino acids. The CDR3 DNA reads as TGTGCCAGCAGCAAAGGTCGAGGGTCTCGAAGCTCAAACACTGAAGCTTTCTTT. Amino acid sequence: CASSKGRGSRSSNTEAFF.

The CDR3 coding sequence is TGCAGCGTAGAGGGACAACAGGGGAGTTGGAATGGCTACACCTTC. Its protein is CSVEGQQGSWNGYTF. This chain links TRBV29-1 with TRBJ1-2, with 7 positions matching TRBD1. Germline CDR1 and CDR2: SQVTM and ANQGSEA. The V segment lost 6 bases and the J segment 6 bases; nucleotides outside the gene matches: 16. This CDR3 region has 15 residues.

The J gene is TRBJ2-7, the V gene TRBV5-4, with a tentative D call TRBD2 (6 bases). The V and J ends lost 1 base and 1 base respectively, with 12 bases between them. The CDR3 covers 15 residues. The V gene's germline CDR1 is SGHNT and CDR2 YYREEE (reference sequence). The CDR3 region is CASSLLQAGSYEQYF. The CDR3 DNA follows: TGTGCCAGCAGCTTGCTCCAGGCGGGGTCCTACGAGCAGTACTTC.

V and J are TRBV28 and TRBJ1-1; D possibly corresponds to TRBD1 (6 bases). Trimming shortened V by 9 bases and J by 2 bases, and 19 bases separated the two germline ends. Germline values: CDR1 MDHEN, CDR2 SYDVKM. The CDR3 extends over 15 amino acids. CDR3 amino acids: CASLGQGSYNTEAFF. The DNA of the CDR3 is TGTGCCAGTTTGGGCCAGGGGAGTTACAACACTGAAGCTTTCTTT.

CDR3: CASRGPGDEKLFF. Here the CDR3 DNA reads TGCGCCAGCCGAGGACCGGGGGACGAAAAACTGTTTTTT. The J gene is TRBJ1-4, the V gene TRBV4-3, with D possibly matching TRBD1 (5 bases). V was clipped by 8 bases and J by 8 bases, with 15 bases between them. This CDR3 spans 13 amino acids. The germline V gene encodes CDR1 LGHNA and CDR2 YSLEER.